Only one count was recorded for the clone carrying this T cell receptor beta chain. It was with random hexamers that roughly 0.45 to 1 ug RNA was reverse transcribed. TCRdb re-derived calls from the immunoSEQ multiplex PCR reads in MiXCR, one entry per CDR3 protein. This table has about 280,000 distinct CDR3 sequences, 85% appearing once. The sample originates from a study of CD8 T cells in Susac syndrome. Deletions cut 4 bases from V and 8 bases from J, with 13 bases between. The CDR3 has 13 amino acids. Germline V gene sequence: CDR1 SGHRS, CDR2 YFSETQ. The chain is built from TRBV5-1 and TRBJ2-1; the D gene is possibly TRBD2 (5 bases). The receptor was derived from a human donor with multiple sclerosis. The material sequenced was CD8+ T cells from PBMCs. As DNA, the CDR3 is TGCGCCAGCAGCCTACCTAGCATCGATGAGCAGTTCTTC. The encoded protein is CASSLPSIDEQFF.